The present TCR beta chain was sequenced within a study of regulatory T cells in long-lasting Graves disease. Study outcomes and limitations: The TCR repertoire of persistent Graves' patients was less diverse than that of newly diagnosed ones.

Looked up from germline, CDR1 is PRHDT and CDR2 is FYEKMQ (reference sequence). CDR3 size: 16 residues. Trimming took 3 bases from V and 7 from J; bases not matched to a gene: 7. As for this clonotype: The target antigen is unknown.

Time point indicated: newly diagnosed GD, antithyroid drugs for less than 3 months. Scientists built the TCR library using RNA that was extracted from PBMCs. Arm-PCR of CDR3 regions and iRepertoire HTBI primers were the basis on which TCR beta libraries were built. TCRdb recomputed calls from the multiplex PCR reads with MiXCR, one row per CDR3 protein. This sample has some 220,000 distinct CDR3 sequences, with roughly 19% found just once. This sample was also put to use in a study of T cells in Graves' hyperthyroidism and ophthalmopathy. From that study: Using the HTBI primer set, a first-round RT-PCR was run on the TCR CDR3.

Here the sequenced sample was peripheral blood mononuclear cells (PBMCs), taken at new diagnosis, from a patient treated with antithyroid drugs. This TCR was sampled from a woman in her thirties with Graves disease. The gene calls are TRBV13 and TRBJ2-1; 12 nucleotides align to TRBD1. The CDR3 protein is CASSLSGQGARNEQFF. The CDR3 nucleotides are TGTGCCAGCAGCTTGTCGGGACAGGGGGCGAGGAATGAGCAGTTCTTC.